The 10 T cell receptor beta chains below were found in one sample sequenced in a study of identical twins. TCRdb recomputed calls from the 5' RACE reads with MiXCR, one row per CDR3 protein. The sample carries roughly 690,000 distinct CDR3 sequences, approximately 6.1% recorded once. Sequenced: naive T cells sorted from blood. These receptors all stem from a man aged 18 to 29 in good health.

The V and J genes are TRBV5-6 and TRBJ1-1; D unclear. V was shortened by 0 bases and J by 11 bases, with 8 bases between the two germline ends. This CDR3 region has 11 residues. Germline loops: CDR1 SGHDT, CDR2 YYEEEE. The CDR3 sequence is CASSLAAVAFF. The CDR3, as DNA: TGTGCCAGCAGCTTGGCCGCTGTGGCTTTCTTT. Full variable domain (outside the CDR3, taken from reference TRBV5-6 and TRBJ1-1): DAGVTQSPTHLIKTRGQQVTLRCSPKSGHDTVSWYQQALGQGPQFIFQYYEEEERQRGNFPDRFSGHQFPNYSSELNVNALLLGDSALYLCASSLAAVAFFGQGTRLTVV.

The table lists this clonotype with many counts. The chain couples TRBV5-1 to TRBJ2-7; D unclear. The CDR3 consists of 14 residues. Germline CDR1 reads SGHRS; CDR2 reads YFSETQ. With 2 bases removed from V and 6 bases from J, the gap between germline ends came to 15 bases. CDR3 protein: CASSFELKLAEQYF. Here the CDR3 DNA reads TGCGCCAGCAGCTTTGAACTAAAATTAGCCGAGCAGTACTTC.

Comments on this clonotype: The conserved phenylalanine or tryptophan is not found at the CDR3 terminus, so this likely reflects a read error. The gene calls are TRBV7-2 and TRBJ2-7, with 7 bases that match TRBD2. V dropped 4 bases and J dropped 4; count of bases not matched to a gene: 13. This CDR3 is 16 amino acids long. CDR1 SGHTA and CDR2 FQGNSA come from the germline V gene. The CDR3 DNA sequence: TGTGCCAGCAGCTCCGACTCTAGCGGAGGGGTATACGAGCAGTACCTC. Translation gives CASSSDSSGGVYEQYL.

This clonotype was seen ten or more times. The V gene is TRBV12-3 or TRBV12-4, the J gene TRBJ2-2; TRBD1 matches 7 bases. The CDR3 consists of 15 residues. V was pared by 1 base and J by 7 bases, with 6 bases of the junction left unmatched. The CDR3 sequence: CASSLDGRGIGELFF. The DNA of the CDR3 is TGTGCCAGCAGTTTAGATGGCAGGGGGATCGGGGAGCTGTTTTTT.

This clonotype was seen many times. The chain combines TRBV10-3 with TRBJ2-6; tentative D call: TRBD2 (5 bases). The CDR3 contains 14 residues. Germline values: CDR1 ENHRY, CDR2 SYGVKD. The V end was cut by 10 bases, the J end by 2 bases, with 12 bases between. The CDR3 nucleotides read TGTGCCACCGGCCCCGGGACTGGGGCCAACGTCCTGACTTTC. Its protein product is CATGPGTGANVLTF.

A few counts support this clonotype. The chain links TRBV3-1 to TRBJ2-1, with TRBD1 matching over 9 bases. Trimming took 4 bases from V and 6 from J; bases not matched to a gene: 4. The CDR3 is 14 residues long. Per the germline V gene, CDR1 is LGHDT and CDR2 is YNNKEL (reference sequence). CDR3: CASSRDRVVNEQFF. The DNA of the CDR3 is TGTGCCAGCAGCCGGGACAGGGTGGTCAATGAGCAGTTCTTC.

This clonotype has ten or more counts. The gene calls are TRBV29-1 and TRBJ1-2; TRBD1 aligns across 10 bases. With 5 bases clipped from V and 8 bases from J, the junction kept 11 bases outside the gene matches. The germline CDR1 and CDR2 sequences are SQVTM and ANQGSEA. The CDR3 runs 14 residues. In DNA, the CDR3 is TGCAGCGTTCTCCAGACAGGGGGCGCAGGCGGCTACACCTTC. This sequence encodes CSVLQTGGAGGYTF. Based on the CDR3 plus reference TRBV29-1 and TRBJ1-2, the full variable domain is SAVISQKPSRDICQRGTSLTIQCQVDSQVTMMFWYRQQPGQSLTLIATANQGSEATYESGFVIDKFPISRPNLTFSTLTVSNMSPEDSSIYLCSVLQTGGAGGYTFGSGTRLTVV.

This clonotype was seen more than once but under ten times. CDR3 region: CASSSYRGGEQYV. In DNA, the CDR3 is TGTGCCAGCAGTTCATACAGGGGTGGCGAGCAGTACGTC. This chain joins TRBV27 and TRBJ2-7, with 7 bases lining up with TRBD1. Germline-derived CDR1 and CDR2 are MNHEY and SMNVEV (reference sequence). This CDR3 contains 13 residues. V lost 4 bases and J lost 6; bases outside the gene matches: 6.

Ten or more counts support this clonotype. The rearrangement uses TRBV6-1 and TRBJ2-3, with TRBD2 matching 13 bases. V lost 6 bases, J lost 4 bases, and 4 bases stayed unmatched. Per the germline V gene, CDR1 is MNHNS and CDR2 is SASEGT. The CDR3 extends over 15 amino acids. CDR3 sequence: CASSATSGRADTQYF. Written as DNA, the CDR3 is TGTGCCAGCAGCGCAACTAGCGGGAGGGCAGATACGCAGTATTTT.

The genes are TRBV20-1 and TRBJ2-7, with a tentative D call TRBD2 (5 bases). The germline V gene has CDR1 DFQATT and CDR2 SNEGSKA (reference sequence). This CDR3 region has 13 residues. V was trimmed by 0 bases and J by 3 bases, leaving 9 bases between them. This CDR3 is CSARDEGLYEQYV. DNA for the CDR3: TGCAGTGCTAGAGATGAAGGACTCTACGAGCAGTACGTC.